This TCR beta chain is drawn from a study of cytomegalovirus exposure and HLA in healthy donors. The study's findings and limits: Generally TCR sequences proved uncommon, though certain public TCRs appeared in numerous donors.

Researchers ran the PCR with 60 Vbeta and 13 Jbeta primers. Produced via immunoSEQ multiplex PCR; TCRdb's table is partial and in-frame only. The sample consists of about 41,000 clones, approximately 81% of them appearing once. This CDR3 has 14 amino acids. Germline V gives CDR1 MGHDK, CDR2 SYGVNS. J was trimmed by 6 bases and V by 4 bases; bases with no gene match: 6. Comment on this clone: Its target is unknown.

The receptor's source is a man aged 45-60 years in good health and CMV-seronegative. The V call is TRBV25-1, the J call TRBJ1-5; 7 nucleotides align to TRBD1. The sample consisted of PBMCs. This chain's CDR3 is CASSATGVPQPQHF. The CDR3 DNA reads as TGTGCCAGCAGTGCAACAGGGGTACCTCAGCCCCAGCATTTT.